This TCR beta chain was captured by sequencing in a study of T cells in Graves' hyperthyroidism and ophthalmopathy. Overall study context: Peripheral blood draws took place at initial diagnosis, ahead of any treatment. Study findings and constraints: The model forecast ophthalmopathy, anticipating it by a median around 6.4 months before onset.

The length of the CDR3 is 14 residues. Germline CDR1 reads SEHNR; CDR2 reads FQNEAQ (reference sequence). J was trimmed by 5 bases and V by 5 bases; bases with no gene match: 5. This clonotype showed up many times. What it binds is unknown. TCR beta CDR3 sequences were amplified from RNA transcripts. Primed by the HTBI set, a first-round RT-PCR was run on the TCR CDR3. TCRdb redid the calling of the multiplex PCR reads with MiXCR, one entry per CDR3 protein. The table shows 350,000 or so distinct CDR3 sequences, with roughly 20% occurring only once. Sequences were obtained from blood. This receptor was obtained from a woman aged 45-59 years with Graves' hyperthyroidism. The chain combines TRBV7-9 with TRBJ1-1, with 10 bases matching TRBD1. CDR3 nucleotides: TGTGCCAGCAGCCAGGGGACAGGGGAGACTGAAGCTTTCTTT. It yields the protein CASSQGTGETEAFF.